The 13 T cell receptor beta chains reported below all come from one sample, sequenced in a study of CD8 T cells in Susac syndrome. Reverse transcription used about 0.45 to 1 ug RNA and random hexamers. TCRdb analysed the immunoSEQ multiplex PCR reads with MiXCR anew, one entry per CDR3 protein. The repertoire holds approximately 180,000 distinct CDR3 sequences, with around 95% as singletons. Sequences were obtained from CD4+ T cells from PBMCs. Every receptor here comes from a human donor with multiple sclerosis.

The gene calls are TRBV20-1 and TRBJ2-7; D gene uncertain. Germline CDR1 reads DFQATT; CDR2 reads SNEGSKA (reference sequence). The CDR3 is 12 residues long. V lost 1 base, J lost 7 bases, and 11 bases lay in between. CDR3 sequence reads: CSARVRDREQYF. As DNA, the CDR3 is TGCAGTGCTAGAGTAAGAGACCGGGAGCAGTACTTC.

The rearrangement uses TRBV20-1 and TRBJ1-4; D remains unclear. Germline V gene lookup returns CDR1 DFQATT and CDR2 SNEGSKA (reference sequence). The CDR3 has 12 residues. Trimming pared 5 bases from V and 8 bases from J, leaving 12 bases between. The CDR3 loop reads CSAAGRNEKLFF. In DNA form, the CDR3 reads TGCAGTGCTGCGGGGAGGAACGAAAAACTGTTTTTT.

This clonotype appeared once. V gene TRBV7-2 combines with J gene TRBJ2-1; TRBD2 agrees at 10 bases. V was pared by 5 bases and J by 9 bases, with 10 bases of the junction left unmatched. CDR3 size: 15 residues. Per germline, CDR1 SGHTA and CDR2 FQGNSA. CDR3 coding DNA: TGTGCCAGCAGCCCAACTAGCGGGGTATTTAGTGAGCAGTTCTTC. As protein: CASSPTSGVFSEQFF. Based on the CDR3 plus reference TRBV7-2 and TRBJ2-1, the full variable domain is GAGVSQSPSNKVTEKGKDVELRCDPISGHTALYWYRQSLGQGLEFLIYFQGNSAPDKSGLPSDRFSAERTGGSVSTLTIQRTQQEDSAVYLCASSPTSGVFSEQFFGPGTRLTVL.

The V and J genes are TRBV29-1 and TRBJ2-1; 9 bases fit TRBD2. In germline, CDR1 is SQVTM, CDR2 ANQGSEA. CDR3 length: 13 amino acids. J gave up 5 bases and V 7 bases, and 6 bases lay outside the gene matches. CDR3 residues: CSAGRGGDNEQFF. The CDR3 DNA is TGCAGCGCCGGGCGGGGGGGAGACAATGAGCAGTTCTTC.

This chain uses TRBV20-1 with TRBJ1-1; TRBD1 might be the D (5 bases). CDR1 is DFQATT, CDR2 SNEGSKA, per germline (reference sequence). There are 16 residues in the CDR3. Trimming removed 5 bases from V and 3 bases from J, with 22 bases in between. The CDR3 nucleotides are TGCAGTGCTTATGGCGCGACCCGGGGAGGGGACACTGAAGCTTTCTTT. The encoded protein is CSAYGATRGGDTEAFF.

This sequence joins TRBV3-1 and TRBJ2-5, with 8 bases lining up with TRBD2. CDR1 and CDR2 (germline): LGHDT, YNNKEL (reference sequence). CDR3 length: 15 residues. With 1 base clipped from V and 2 bases from J, the junction kept 3 bases outside the gene matches. CDR3 in DNA: TGTGCCAGCAGCCAAGCCATAGCGGGGCAAGAGACCCAGTACTTC. It is translated as CASSQAIAGQETQYF.

V is TRBV4-1 and J is TRBJ2-1; TRBD2 aligns across 9 bases. The CDR3 extends over 15 amino acids. Trimming at V came to 0 bases and at J to 9 bases, leaving 6 bases not matched to a gene. CDR1 and CDR2 from the germline V gene are MGHRA and YSYEKL. The CDR3 loop is CASSQEGTSRGEQFF. The CDR3 DNA is TGCGCCAGCAGCCAAGAGGGGACTAGCCGGGGTGAGCAGTTCTTC.

The rearrangement links TRBV29-1 to TRBJ2-2, with D possibly being TRBD1 (6 bases). Germline loops: CDR1 SQVTM, CDR2 ANQGSEA. Trimming took off 7 bases at V and 1 base at J, with 7 bases between the two ends. The CDR3 loop spans 12 amino acids. In DNA, the CDR3 is TGCAGCGCGGGACAGAACACCGGGGAGCTGTTTTTT. Its translation: CSAGQNTGELFF.

The rearrangement uses TRBV4-3 and TRBJ2-1, with a tentative D call TRBD1 (6 bases). Per germline, CDR1 LGHNA and CDR2 YSLEER. This CDR3 is 13 amino acids long. V dropped 0 bases and J dropped 15 bases, with 15 bases sitting between them. The CDR3 coding sequence is TGCGCCAGCAGCCAAGATCTCTGGGACACCTTGTTCTTC. Amino acid sequence: CASSQDLWDTLFF.

The V call is TRBV7-8, the J call TRBJ2-4, with TRBD2 identical over 14 bases. The CDR3 sequence is 17 residues long. V lost 5 bases and J lost 6; bases outside the gene matches: 9. Germline loops: CDR1 SGHVS, CDR2 FQNEAQ. CDR3 loop: CASSTPIGLAGGNIQYF. CDR3 nucleotide sequence: TGTGCCAGCAGCACGCCAATCGGACTAGCGGGGGGAAACATTCAGTACTTC.

The rearrangement links TRBV28 to TRBJ1-5; TRBD1 is a possible D gene (5 bases). There are 17 residues in the CDR3. The V gene lost 6 bases and the J gene lost 0 bases, with 18 bases spanning the gap. Germline CDR1 reads MDHEN; CDR2 reads SYDVKM. The CDR3 nucleotides read TGTGCCAGCAGCATAACACTCCAGGGACTTAGCAATCAGCCCCAGCATTTT. Translated: CASSITLQGLSNQPQHF.

The chain couples TRBV14 to TRBJ2-1; D is ambiguous. The V gene's germline CDR1 is SGHDN and CDR2 FVKESK. The CDR3 sequence is 16 residues long. Trimming removed 0 bases from V and 4 bases from J, with 13 bases in between. The CDR3, as DNA: TGTGCCAGCAGCCAAGATAACAGACGTAGGTACAATGAGCAGTTCTTC. It codes for CASSQDNRRRYNEQFF.

V is TRBV5-1 and J is TRBJ2-5; D may be TRBD2 (6 bases). The V gene's germline CDR1 is SGHRS and CDR2 YFSETQ. The ends were cut back, 1 base at V and 1 base at J, with 11 bases in the middle. The CDR3 is 15 residues long. The CDR3 DNA sequence: TGCGCCAGCAGCTTGTGGGGTAGCGGCCAAGAGACCCAGTACTTC. The encoded protein is CASSLWGSGQETQYF. The variable domain in full, completed from reference TRBV5-1 and TRBJ2-5, reads KAGVTQTPRYLIKTRGQQVTLSCSPISGHRSVSWYQQTPGQGLQFLFEYFSETQRNKGNFPGRFSGRQFSNSRSEMNVSTLELGDSALYLCASSLWGSGQETQYFGPGTRLLVL.